This T cell receptor (beta chain) was profiled in a study of cytomegalovirus exposure and HLA in healthy donors. General study findings and limits: Cytomegalovirus association was listed for 170 or so TCR beta chains. Published work reported that the classifier diagnosed cytomegalovirus status with high specificity and sensitivity.

The donors were members of the validation cohort comprising over 90 subjects, separate from the approximately 670-subject first cohort. This CDR3 comprises 14 residues. The germline gives CDR1 SEHNR, CDR2 FQNEAQ (reference sequence). V lost 5 bases to trimming and J lost 2 bases, with 13 bases between them. Comment on this clone: What it binds is unknown.

Assay: immunoSEQ multiplex PCR; the TCRdb copy retains only in-frame clones and omits some. The table has fewer than 250,000 clones, around 86% seen once. The sample taken for sequencing was PBMCs. This chain joins TRBV7-9 and TRBJ2-7, with a tentative D call TRBD1 (6 bases). The receptor's source is a woman aged 18-30 years in good health and CMV-seropositive. The DNA for the CDR3 is TGTGCCAGCAGCCTCGACAGGCCTACCTACGAGCAGTACTTC. Its protein product is CASSLDRPTYEQYF.